The source of this T cell receptor (beta chain) is a study of persistence of HIV-infected CD4 T cells. The ends were cut back, 4 bases at V and 2 bases at J, with 6 bases in the middle. Per germline, CDR1 WSHSY and CDR2 SAAADI. The CDR3 extends over 13 amino acids. Cells were stimulated with CMV-infected fibroblast lysates at 8 to 10 ug/mL. Memory cells lacking CD40L and CD69 with high CD45RO were sorted. This was the immunoSEQ version 4 assay in survey mode. This table comes from immunoSEQ multiplex PCR, and its TCRdb copy is limited to in-frame clones, with some not included. The data contain tens of thousands of clones, more than 75% of them singletons. A note on this clone: Its antigen remains unidentified.

The source was CD4+ T cells sorted from PBMCs after roughly 20-hour stimulation, collected from a patient who received antiretroviral therapy. V and J are TRBV10-2 and TRBJ2-1; D is uncertain. This sequence originates from an adult woman with HIV who was CMV-seropositive. The CDR3 region has the DNA TGCGCCAGCAGTGGGAGAGCCTACAATGAGCAGTTCTTC. It translates to CASSGRAYNEQFF.